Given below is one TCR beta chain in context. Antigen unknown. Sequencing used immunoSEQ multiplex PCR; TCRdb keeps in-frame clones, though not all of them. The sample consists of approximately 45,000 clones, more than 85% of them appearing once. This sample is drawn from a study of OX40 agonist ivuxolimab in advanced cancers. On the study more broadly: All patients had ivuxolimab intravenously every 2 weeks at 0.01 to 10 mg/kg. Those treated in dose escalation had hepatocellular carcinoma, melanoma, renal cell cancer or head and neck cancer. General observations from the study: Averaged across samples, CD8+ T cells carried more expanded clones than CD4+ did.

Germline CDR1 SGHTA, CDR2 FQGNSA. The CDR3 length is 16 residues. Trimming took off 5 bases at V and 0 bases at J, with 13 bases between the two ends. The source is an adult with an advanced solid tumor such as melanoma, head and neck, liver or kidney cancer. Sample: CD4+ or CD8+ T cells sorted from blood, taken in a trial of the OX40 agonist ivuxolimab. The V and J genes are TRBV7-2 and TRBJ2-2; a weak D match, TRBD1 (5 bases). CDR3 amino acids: CASSLRGTSNTGELFF. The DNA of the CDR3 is TGTGCCAGCAGCCTAAGGGGCACCTCGAACACCGGGGAGCTGTTTTTT. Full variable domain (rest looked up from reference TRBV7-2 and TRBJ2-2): GAGVSQSPSNKVTEKGKDVELRCDPISGHTALYWYRQSLGQGLEFLIYFQGNSAPDKSGLPSDRFSAERTGGSVSTLTIQRTQQEDSAVYLCASSLRGTSNTGELFFGEGSRLTVL.